The sequence of this T cell receptor beta chain was determined in a study of read filtering for tumor transcriptome and immune sequencing. Molecular barcoded adaptors covering alpha/delta and beta/gamma chains were used on 400 ng RNA. Via MiXCR, TCRdb re-called the reads, giving one row per CDR3 protein. This table holds 35,000 to 40,000 distinct CDR3 sequences, roughly 13% found once. Comments on this clonotype: This may be a read error: a much more frequent sequence differs by one nucleotide.

CDR1 MNHNY and CDR2 SVGAGI come from the germline V gene (reference sequence). This CDR3 is 16 amino acids long. The rearrangement links TRBV6-6 to TRBJ1-5; TRBD1 aligns across 7 bases. Specimen: a population of CD138-negative cells sorted from bone marrow. The source of this sequence is a donor at least 40 years old with multiple myeloma. Here the CDR3 DNA reads TGTGCCAGCAGTTACGCCTCGGACAGGTTGAATCAGTCCCAGCATTTT. Its translation: CASSYASDRLNQSQHF.